This T cell receptor beta chain originates from a study of spatial heterogeneity in lung cancer. In its sample, this clonotype is medium-sized. Every individual TCR cDNA molecule carried its own unique molecular identifier, which allowed correction of PCR and sequencing errors. One entry per CDR3 protein, called by TCRdb with MiXCR from the 5' RACE reads. Here the sample spans thousands of distinct CDR3 sequences, around 10% being singletons. Time point indicated: sample taken at primary tumor resection. Donation came from 70 or so patients with untreated early-stage non-small cell lung cancer. The receptor's source is a female donor with early-stage non-small cell lung cancer. This material consisted of normal lung tissue next to the tumor, taken at surgery.

The CDR3: CASSPPPGSANEKLFF. CDR3 DNA: TGTGCCAGCAGTCCGCCCCCAGGGTCAGCTAATGAAAAACTGTTTTTT. V is TRBV12-3 or TRBV12-4 and J is TRBJ1-4; D is perhaps TRBD1 (5 bases). This CDR3 has 16 residues. V was clipped by 5 bases and J by 3 bases, with 16 bases between them.